The 9 T cell receptor beta chains listed next were all sequenced from one sample in a study of blood T cells in healthy people across ages. A sample-barcoded 5' primer and a J-beta primer mix were used in a second PCR of about 7 to 12 cycles. Each CDR3 protein gets one entry after TCRdb re-called the 5' RACE reads with MiXCR. The sample shows a few hundred thousand distinct CDR3 sequences, 45% to 60% of them seen only once. Sequenced sample: blood. These receptors came from a man aged 60 to 69 in good health.

The rearrangement uses TRBV29-1 and TRBJ2-1, with 12 bases that match TRBD2. V lost 6 bases to trimming and J lost 1 base; unmatched junction nucleotides: 4. The CDR3 contains 15 residues. The germline CDR1 and CDR2 sequences are SQVTM and ANQGSEA. The CDR3 loop is CSVRTSGISYNEQFF. In DNA, the CDR3 is TGCAGCGTAAGGACTAGCGGGATTTCCTACAATGAGCAGTTCTTC.

This clonotype was found a few times. The V call is TRBV6-2 or TRBV6-3, the J call TRBJ2-3; TRBD1 agrees at 10 bases. Germline CDR1 and CDR2: MNHEY and SVGEGT. V gave up 8 bases and J gave up 6 bases; unmatched junction bases: 5. This CDR3 spans 13 amino acids. For the CDR3, the DNA is TGTGCCAGCGGCGGGACAGGGGTTGATACGCAGTATTTT. It is translated as CASGGTGVDTQYF.

The table lists this clonotype with a few counts. V gene TRBV4-2 combines with J gene TRBJ2-7; 11 nucleotides match TRBD2. V lost 1 base to trimming and J lost 10 bases; unmatched junction nucleotides: 12. This CDR3 region has 16 residues. Germline lookup yields CDR1 LGHNA and CDR2 YNFKEQ. This chain's CDR3 is CASSQVGTSGLRAQYF. In nucleotides, the CDR3 is TGTGCCAGCAGCCAAGTCGGGACTAGCGGACTCAGGGCCCAGTACTTC.

V gene TRBV21-1 combines with J gene TRBJ1-5; TRBD1, as called in the table, went unchecked against the DNA. TRBV21-1 constitutes a pseudogene. There are 15 residues in the CDR3. In DNA, the CDR3 is TGTGCCAGCAGCAGGGTTGGGGGTAGCAATCAGCCCCAGCATTTT. Amino acid sequence: CASSRVGGSNQPQHF.

DNA of the CDR3: TGCAGTGCTCGGACAGCGCTATACAATGAGCAGTTCTTC. As protein: CSARTALYNEQFF. V is TRBV20-1 and J is TRBJ2-1; D might be TRBD1 (6 bases). The CDR3 has 13 residues. The germline V gene encodes CDR1 DFQATT and CDR2 SNEGSKA (reference sequence). Trimming removed 5 bases at V and 4 bases at J, with 12 bases between.

This clonotype was detected a few times. The chain recombines TRBV4-2 with TRBJ2-5, with no clear D. Trimming pared 1 base from V and 11 bases from J, leaving 14 bases between. This CDR3 has 13 amino acids. From germline, CDR1 is LGHNA and CDR2 YNFKEQ. The CDR3: CASSQASPDEQYF. CDR3 DNA: TGTGCCAGCAGCCAAGCGAGCCCAGATGAGCAGTACTTC.

In this sample, this clonotype turned up many times. The chain has TRBV7-2 and TRBJ2-5; D tentatively reads TRBD1 or TRBD2 (5 bases each). Germline CDR1 is SGHTA and CDR2 is FQGNSA. V lost 1 base and J 2 bases, leaving 8 bases between the germline ends. CDR3 length: 14 residues. The CDR3 nucleotides are TGTGCCAGCAGCTTAGGGGGACGACAAGAGACCCAGTACTTC. Amino acids: CASSLGGRQETQYF.

This chain connects TRBV18 to TRBJ2-6; D is unclear. Deletions cut 4 bases from V and 0 bases from J, with 13 bases between. Germline loops: CDR1 KGHSH, CDR2 LQKENI. The length of the CDR3 is 17 residues. CDR3 region: CASSLPTSHSGANVLTF. CDR3 sequence (DNA): TGTGCCAGCTCACTCCCGACCTCCCACTCTGGGGCCAACGTCCTGACTTTC.

For this clonotype: One junction end does not reproduce the germline sequence, and a read error may be involved. The chain uses TRBV2 and TRBJ2-1; the D is unclear. The germline V gene encodes CDR1 SNHLY and CDR2 FYNNEI. This CDR3 spans 11 amino acids. CDR3 nucleotides: TGTACCAGCCAAGGGAACAATGAGCAGTTCTTC. The encoded protein is CTSQGNNEQFF.